These 29 T cell receptor beta chains came from one sample sequenced in a study of control samples from healthy donors and cancer patients (dated by TCRdb to the early 2020s). Libraries were made using the immunoSEQ multiplex PCR assay. TCRdb took over this immuneACCESS table, retaining in-frame rearrangements with V and J assigned. Such tables are incomplete; in checked studies, under half of the missing clones stem from an unresolved V gene, and the remainder is unexplained. The table for this sample lists approximately 190,000 clones; 91% of them were counted only once. The ten largest clonotypes hold less than 2% of the sample. Sequencing was carried out using blood. These TCRs come from a man aged 30 to 45 in good health.

V and J are TRBV5-1 and TRBJ2-7, with 10 bases identical to TRBD1. V was clipped by 0 bases and J by 6 bases; unmatched bases: 6. The germline V gene has CDR1 SGHRS and CDR2 YFSETQ. The CDR3 extends over 15 amino acids. The chain's CDR3 is CASSLGAGTGAEQYF. CDR3 DNA sequence: TGCGCCAGCAGCTTGGGGGCCGGGACAGGGGCCGAGCAGTACTTC.

This clone has just one count. The chain recombines TRBV30 with TRBJ2-7, with no clear D. The V end was cut by 3 bases, the J end by 2 bases, with 14 bases between. The CDR3 extends over 14 amino acids. Germline CDR1 is GTSNPN and CDR2 is SVGIG (reference sequence). This chain's CDR3 is CAWRTQAGPYEQYF. The CDR3 bases are TGTGCCTGGAGGACCCAGGCAGGACCCTACGAGCAGTACTTC.

The V call is TRBV3-1 (or the pseudogene TRBV3-2), the J call TRBJ1-2; D not resolved. This CDR3 is built from 16 residues. Germline V CDR1 and CDR2: LGHDT, YNNKEL (reference sequence). V was clipped by 0 bases and J by 4 bases, with 15 bases between them. The CDR3 DNA is TGTGCCAGCAGCCAAGAGACATTAAAAATCGTCTATGGCTACACCTTC. Its protein is CASSQETLKIVYGYTF.

J is TRBJ2-1 and V is TRBV19, with a tentative D call TRBD2 (7 bases). Trimming removed 6 bases from V and 8 bases from J, with 14 bases in between. The length of the CDR3 is 13 residues. Germline loops: CDR1 LNHDA, CDR2 SQIVND (reference sequence). The CDR3 nucleotides are TGTGCCAGTAGAACTACAGGGAGGGATGAGCAGTTCTTC. Translation: CASRTTGRDEQFF.

The genes are TRBV19 and TRBJ1-1; a weak D match, TRBD1 (5 bases). Trimming took off 7 bases at V and 4 bases at J, with 16 bases between the two ends. This CDR3 has 14 amino acids. Looked up from germline, CDR1 is LNHDA and CDR2 is SQIVND (reference sequence). This CDR3 is CASIGGEGVTEAFF. Here the CDR3 DNA reads TGTGCCAGTATCGGGGGGGAAGGGGTCACTGAAGCTTTCTTT.

This clone was seen ten or more times. The chain carries TRBV19 and TRBJ1-5; tentative D call: TRBD1 (5 bases). V was cut by 4 bases and J by 2 bases, with 12 bases left in between. CDR1 and CDR2 (germline): LNHDA, SQIVND (reference sequence). The CDR3 totals 15 residues. The CDR3 here is CASSNGTLGNQPQHF. DNA of the CDR3: TGTGCCAGTAGTAACGGGACCCTTGGCAATCAGCCCCAGCATTTT.

The chain combines TRBV4-1 with TRBJ1-2; D is uncertain. This CDR3 comprises 15 residues. V was pared by 1 base and J by 1 base, with 10 bases between. From germline, CDR1 is MGHRA and CDR2 YSYEKL. The CDR3 DNA sequence: TGCGCCAGCAGCCAAGTGGTGTGGGATAACTATGGCTACACCTTC. Translated: CASSQVVWDNYGYTF.

Remarks on this clone: One junction end does not reproduce the germline sequence, and a read error may be involved. The chain combines TRBV3-1 (or the pseudogene TRBV3-2) with TRBJ1-2; no firm D call. The germline V gene has CDR1 LGHDT and CDR2 YNNKEL (reference sequence). The CDR3 sequence is 14 residues long. The chain's CDR3 is CASSEDQDPYGYTF. The CDR3 DNA reads as TGTGCCAGCAGCGAAGACCAGGACCCCTATGGCTACACCTTC.

As DNA, the CDR3 is TGTGCCAGTAGTTACTCCAGGGAAGTAAATTCACCCCTCCACTTT. Its translation is CASSYSREVNSPLHF. The chain employs TRBV19 and TRBJ1-6, with D possibly being TRBD1 (5 bases). V shed 5 bases and J shed 7 bases, with 15 bases lying between them. This CDR3 comprises 15 residues. Germline loops: CDR1 LNHDA, CDR2 SQIVND (reference sequence).

The V gene is TRBV6-5, the J gene TRBJ1-2; D possibly corresponds to TRBD1 (6 bases). The CDR3 totals 15 residues. The V end was cut by 0 bases, the J end by 4 bases, with 12 bases between. CDR1 is MNHEY, CDR2 SVGAGI, per germline. CDR3 amino acids: CASSYSRQGPYGYTF. The CDR3 bases are TGTGCCAGCAGTTACTCGCGTCAGGGGCCCTATGGCTACACCTTC.

The V gene is TRBV30, the J gene TRBJ2-7, with D tentatively TRBD1 (5 bases). V was clipped by 5 bases and J by 1 base, with 18 bases between them. This CDR3 is built from 15 residues. Germline CDR1 is GTSNPN and CDR2 is SVGIG (reference sequence). The CDR3 here is CAWEPKDSGSYEQYF. In nucleotides, the CDR3 is TGTGCCTGGGAACCAAAAGACAGTGGGTCCTACGAGCAGTACTTC.

This sequence joins TRBV19 and TRBJ1-1; D ambiguous. CDR3 length: 14 amino acids. V lost 5 bases to trimming and J lost 5 bases, with 15 bases between them. Germline loops: CDR1 LNHDA, CDR2 SQIVND (reference sequence). CDR3 bases: TGTGCCAGTAGTCTAACAGAGGGTCGGACTGAAGCTTTCTTT. Its protein is CASSLTEGRTEAFF.

A note on this clone: In the same sample, other DNA sequences code for this CDR3. The chain joins TRBV18 to TRBJ1-5; D might be TRBD1 (5 bases). The V and J ends lost 6 bases and 5 bases respectively, with 11 bases between them. Germline loops: CDR1 KGHSH, CDR2 LQKENI. This CDR3 comprises 13 residues. CDR3 coding DNA: TGTGCCAGCTCCCCGGGGCGAGATCAGCCCCAGCATTTT. It translates to CASSPGRDQPQHF.

The chain has TRBV5-1 and TRBJ2-3, with 12 bases that match TRBD2. The trim removed 1 base at V and 0 bases at J, leaving 3 bases unmatched. Germline-derived CDR1 and CDR2 are SGHRS and YFSETQ. The CDR3 runs to 17 residues. CDR3 region: CASSLTSGGPSTDTQYF. DNA of the CDR3: TGCGCCAGCAGCTTGACTAGCGGGGGGCCCAGCACAGATACGCAGTATTTT.

The chain employs TRBV18 and TRBJ2-7; tentatively, D is TRBD2 (5 bases). CDR1 KGHSH and CDR2 LQKENI come from the germline V gene. The ends were cut back, 3 bases at V and 4 bases at J, with 10 bases in the middle. CDR3 length equals 13 residues. Here the CDR3 DNA reads TGTGCCAGCTCACCCGGGATGACTTACGAGCAGTACTTC. Translation gives CASSPGMTYEQYF.

V and J are TRBV5-6 and TRBJ1-5; the match to TRBD1 covers 7 bases. V gave up 1 base and J gave up 2 bases; unmatched junction bases: 0. This CDR3 has 14 amino acids. CDR1 is SGHDT and CDR2 is YYEEEE in the germline V gene. CDR3 protein: CASSLTGGNQPQHF. In DNA, the CDR3 is TGTGCCAGCAGCTTGACAGGGGGCAATCAGCCCCAGCATTTT.

The rearrangement links TRBV19 to TRBJ1-2; tentative D call: TRBD1 (5 bases). Trimming took 5 bases from V and 8 from J, leaving 9 bases between them. Germline CDR1 LNHDA, CDR2 SQIVND (reference sequence). This CDR3 is 11 amino acids long. CDR3 residues: CASSQGGGYTF. The CDR3 DNA reads TGTGCCAGTAGTCAGGGAGGGGGCTACACCTTC.

The rearrangement uses TRBV27 and TRBJ1-1; unclear D gene. The CDR3 covers 13 residues. CDR1 and CDR2 from the germline V gene are MNHEY and SMNVEV (reference sequence). Trimming took off 5 bases at V and 0 bases at J, with 7 bases between the two ends. DNA for the CDR3: TGTGCCAGCAGTCCATACATGAACACTGAAGCTTTCTTT. Protein sequence: CASSPYMNTEAFF.

This rearrangement joins TRBV3-1 (or the pseudogene TRBV3-2) to TRBJ1-1; D uncertain. V lost 4 bases and J lost 1, with 16 bases in between. Germline CDR1 LGHDT, CDR2 YNNKEL (reference sequence). The CDR3 is made up of 16 amino acids. CDR3: CASSLYSGQANTEAFF. CDR3 bases: TGTGCCAGCAGCCTCTATTCTGGGCAGGCGAACACTGAAGCTTTCTTT.

The DNA of the CDR3 is TGTGCCAGCAGCCGGACTCCCCCCCCACTTATGGATACGCAGTATTTT. Its protein product is CASSRTPPPLMDTQYF. The chain carries TRBV3-1 (or the pseudogene TRBV3-2) and TRBJ2-3; TRBD2 might be the D (5 bases). V was cut by 4 bases and J by 6 bases, with 20 bases left in between. This CDR3 has 16 residues. Germline V gene lookup returns CDR1 LGHDT and CDR2 YNNKEL (reference sequence).

The rearrangement joins TRBV4-1 to TRBJ1-4; no clear D gene. CDR1 is MGHRA and CDR2 is YSYEKL in the germline V gene. The V end lost 0 bases, the J end lost 7 bases, and 6 bases lay between the germline ends. CDR3 size: 13 residues. CDR3 DNA sequence: TGCGCCAGCAGCCAAGATCAAGGTGAAAAACTGTTTTTT. This codes for CASSQDQGEKLFF.

This chain joins TRBV2 and TRBJ2-1, with D possibly TRBD2 on 6 matching bases. CDR1 and CDR2 from the germline V gene are SNHLY and FYNNEI. The CDR3 has 11 residues. The V end was cut by 6 bases, the J end by 10 bases, with 10 bases between. The DNA of the CDR3 is TGTGCCAGCAGCCTGCTAGCGGAGCAGTTCTTC. Translating gives CASSLLAEQFF.

The V call is TRBV3-1 (or the pseudogene TRBV3-2), the J call TRBJ2-1; TRBD2 matches 11 bases. The germline V gene encodes CDR1 LGHDT and CDR2 YNNKEL (reference sequence). The length of the CDR3 is 15 residues. With V trimmed by 4 bases and J by 9 bases, 8 bases remained unmatched. CDR3 amino acids: CASSRLAGLPTEQFF. The CDR3 nucleotides are TGTGCCAGCAGCCGACTAGCGGGGCTCCCTACTGAGCAGTTCTTC.

This chain joins TRBV2 and TRBJ2-3; D is ambiguous. Germline V CDR1 and CDR2: SNHLY, FYNNEI. Trimming shortened V by 3 bases and J by 0 bases, and 7 bases separated the two germline ends. This CDR3 region has 14 residues. In DNA, the CDR3 is TGTGCCAGCAGTGATTGGGGTAGCACAGATACGCAGTATTTT. Translated, it gives CASSDWGSTDTQYF.

The rearrangement joins TRBV15 to TRBJ2-7; D is uncertain. Germline assignment: CDR1 LNHNV and CDR2 YYDKDF (reference sequence). CDR3 length: 14 residues. V shed 0 bases and J shed 3 bases, with 9 bases lying between them. CDR3 region: CATSRDKAGYEQYF. As DNA, the CDR3 is TGTGCCACCAGCAGAGATAAAGCCGGCTACGAGCAGTACTTC. The variable domain in full, with the rest retrieved from reference TRBV15 and TRBJ2-7, is DAMVIQNPRYQVTQFGKPVTLSCSQTLNHNVMYWYQQKSSQAPKLLFHYYDKDFNNEADTPDNFQSRRPNTSFCFLDIRSPGLGDTAMYLCATSRDKAGYEQYFGPGTRLTVT.

The rearrangement joins TRBV19 to TRBJ2-2; D gene ambiguous. CDR3 size: 15 residues. Trimming shortened V by 1 base and J by 2 bases, and 8 bases separated the two germline ends. Germline CDR1 and CDR2: LNHDA and SQIVND (reference sequence). CDR3 bases: TGTGCCAGTAGTATAGGGTCCAGTAACACCGGGGAGCTGTTTTTT. The encoded protein is CASSIGSSNTGELFF.

V usage is TRBV24-1 and J usage is TRBJ2-3; D gene uncertain. V was cut by 0 bases and J by 5 bases, with 5 bases left in between. Germline CDR1 is KGHDR and CDR2 is SFDVKD. The CDR3 length is 13 residues. CDR3 protein: CATSDLHEDTQYF. DNA for the CDR3: TGTGCCACCAGTGATTTGCATGAAGATACGCAGTATTTT.

Comment on this clone: A read error may account for a junction end that differs from germline. This sequence joins TRBV10-1 and TRBJ1-1; no clear D gene. The CDR3 totals 13 residues. Germline lookup yields CDR1 WNHNN and CDR2 SYGVQD (reference sequence). DNA of the CDR3: TGCGCCAGCAGGGAGTACATGAACACTGAAGCTTTCTTT. This codes for CASREYMNTEAFF.

The rearrangement joins TRBV2 to TRBJ1-6; 7 nucleotides line up with TRBD1. The CDR3 has 16 residues. Germline CDR1 is SNHLY and CDR2 is FYNNEI. The junction had 10 bases not matched to a gene; V was cut back by 7 bases and J by 4 bases. The CDR3 protein is CASKLTGLSYNSPLHF. The CDR3, as DNA: TGTGCCAGCAAGTTGACAGGGCTGTCTTATAATTCACCCCTCCACTTT.